Following are 3 T cell receptor beta chains from one sample sequenced in a study of T cell changes during pregnancy in multiple sclerosis. Sequencing was performed with immunoSEQ multiplex PCR; in TCRdb, only in-frame clones are kept and a portion is missing. The sample has about 77,000 clones, about 88% seen once. The sequencing used peripheral blood, collected before pregnancy. The source of these receptors is a female donor with multiple sclerosis, enrolled in a pregnancy study.

In its sample, this clone was seen once. The chain employs TRBV10-3 and TRBJ1-2, with D maybe TRBD1 (6 bases). CDR1 ENHRY and CDR2 SYGVKD come from the germline V gene. The V end was cut by 2 bases, the J end by 8 bases, with 21 bases between. This CDR3 spans 16 amino acids. DNA of the CDR3: TGTGCCATCAGTGAGGAGGGGGACCTTTCAGCACGAGGCTACACCTTC. It codes for CAISEEGDLSARGYTF.

The rearrangement links TRBV4-1 to TRBJ2-3, with D tentatively TRBD2 (7 bases). The CDR3 has 16 amino acids. Deletions cut 4 bases from V and 0 bases from J, with 14 bases between. Looked up from germline, CDR1 is MGHRA and CDR2 is YSYEKL. The DNA of the CDR3 is TGCGCCAGCAGCCCCATGGGGGGGGCCAGCACAGATACGCAGTATTTT. Amino acid sequence: CASSPMGGASTDTQYF.

The chain recombines TRBV2 with TRBJ1-1; 11 bases are shared with TRBD1. The CDR3 has 13 amino acids. After removal of 6 bases from V and 8 bases from J, the junction contained 5 bases not matched to a gene. The germline V gene has CDR1 SNHLY and CDR2 FYNNEI. DNA for the CDR3: TGTGCCAGCAGCCGGGACAGGGGGGTCGAAGCTTTCTTT. It specifies CASSRDRGVEAFF.